The 2 T cell receptor beta chains below all came from one sample that was sequenced in a study of neurological immune-mediated disorders. In TCRdb, the 5' RACE reads were re-called with MiXCR into one record per CDR3 protein. This table has 50,000 to 60,000 distinct CDR3 sequences, roughly 17% appearing once. Specimen: PBMCs. The receptors stem from a man in his 60s in good health.

The sample holds many counts of this clonotype. One end of the junction does not line up with germline, which may come from a read error. The V gene is TRBV5-5, the J gene TRBJ2-7, with D unclear. There are 11 residues in the CDR3. Germline loops: CDR1 SGHKS, CDR2 YYEKEE (reference sequence). This CDR3 reads CASSLLQGNHF. The CDR3 DNA reads TGTGCCAGCAGCTTGCTCCAAGGCAACCACTTC.

The chain employs TRBV2 and TRBJ1-1, with 7 bases matching TRBD1. CDR1 and CDR2 (germline): SNHLY, FYNNEI. The CDR3 consists of 13 residues. With V trimmed by 8 bases and J by 2 bases, 5 bases remained unmatched. CDR3 sequence: CASSRGRNTEAFF. The CDR3 nucleotides read TGTGCCAGCTCAAGGGGGCGAAACACTGAAGCTTTCTTT.